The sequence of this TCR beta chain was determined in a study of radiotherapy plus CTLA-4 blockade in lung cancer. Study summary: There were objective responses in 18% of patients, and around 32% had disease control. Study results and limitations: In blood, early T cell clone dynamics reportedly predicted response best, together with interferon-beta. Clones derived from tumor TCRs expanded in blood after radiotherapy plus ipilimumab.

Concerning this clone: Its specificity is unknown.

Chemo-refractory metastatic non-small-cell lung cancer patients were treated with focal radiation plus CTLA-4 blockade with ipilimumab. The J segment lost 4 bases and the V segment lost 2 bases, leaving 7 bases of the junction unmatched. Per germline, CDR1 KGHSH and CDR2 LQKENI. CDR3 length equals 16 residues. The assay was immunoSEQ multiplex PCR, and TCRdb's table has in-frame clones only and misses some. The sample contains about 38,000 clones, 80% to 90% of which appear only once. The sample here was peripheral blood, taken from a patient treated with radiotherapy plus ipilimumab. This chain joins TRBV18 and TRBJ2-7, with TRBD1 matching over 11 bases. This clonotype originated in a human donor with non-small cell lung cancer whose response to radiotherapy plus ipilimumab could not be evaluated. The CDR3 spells CASSPKPGQGVYEQYF. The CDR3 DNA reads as TGTGCCAGCTCACCAAAACCGGGACAGGGGGTTTACGAGCAGTACTTC.